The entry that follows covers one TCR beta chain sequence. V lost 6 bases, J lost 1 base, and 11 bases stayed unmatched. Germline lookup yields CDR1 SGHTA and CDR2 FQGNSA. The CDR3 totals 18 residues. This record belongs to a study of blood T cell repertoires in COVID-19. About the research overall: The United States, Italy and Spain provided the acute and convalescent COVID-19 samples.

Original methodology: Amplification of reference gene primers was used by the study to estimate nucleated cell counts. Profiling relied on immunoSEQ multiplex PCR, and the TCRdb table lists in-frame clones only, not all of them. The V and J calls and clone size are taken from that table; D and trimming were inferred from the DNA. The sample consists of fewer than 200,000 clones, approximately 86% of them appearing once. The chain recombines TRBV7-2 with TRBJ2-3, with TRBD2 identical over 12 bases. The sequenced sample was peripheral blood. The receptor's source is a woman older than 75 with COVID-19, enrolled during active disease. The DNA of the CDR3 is TGTGCCAGCAGAGGACTAGCGGGGAGGTGGGGGGGCACAGATACGCAGTATTTT. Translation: CASRGLAGRWGGTDTQYF. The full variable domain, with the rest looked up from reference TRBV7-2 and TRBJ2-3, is GAGVSQSPSNKVTEKGKDVELRCDPISGHTALYWYRQSLGQGLEFLIYFQGNSAPDKSGLPSDRFSAERTGGSVSTLTIQRTQQEDSAVYLCASRGLAGRWGGTDTQYFGPGTRLTVL.